One and the same sample provided the 22 T cell receptor beta chains below, sequenced in a study of blood T cell repertoires in COVID-19 (dated by TCRdb to 2020 to 2022). Libraries were made using the immunoSEQ multiplex PCR assay. TCRdb holds this immuneACCESS table with in-frame rearrangements only. Some clones are missing; in checked studies, unresolved V genes explain under half, and the rest has no known cause. The sample yields some 48,000 clones; just over 85% were counted once. About 3% of the sample is held by the ten biggest clonotypes. Sequenced: peripheral blood. These receptors all stem from an elderly woman with COVID-19, enrolled during active disease.

J is TRBJ1-1 and V is TRBV27, with 10 bases identical to TRBD1. After removal of 10 bases from V and 6 bases from J, the junction contained 11 bases not matched to a gene. From germline, CDR1 is MNHEY and CDR2 SMNVEV (reference sequence). The CDR3 is 14 amino acids. DNA of the CDR3: TGTGCCACTTCTCCGGGACAGGGGTACCCTGAAGCTTTCTTT. Residues: CATSPGQGYPEAFF.

The chain has TRBV11-3 and TRBJ2-5, with 10 bases matching TRBD1. V was pared by 4 bases and J by 5 bases, with 10 bases of the junction left unmatched. CDR3 length: 16 amino acids. Per germline, CDR1 SGHNT and CDR2 YENEEA. The CDR3 DNA follows: TGTGCCAGCAGCTCGCATAGACAGGGGGCAGGGGAGACCCAGTACTTC. This codes for CASSSHRQGAGETQYF.

V usage is TRBV5-1 and J usage is TRBJ1-1; TRBD1 might be the D (5 bases). Germline-derived CDR1 and CDR2 are SGHRS and YFSETQ. The V gene lost 3 bases and the J gene lost 0 bases, with 12 bases spanning the gap. The CDR3 totals 15 residues. In DNA, the CDR3 is TGCGCCAGCAGCTATGAAGGGGAACTGAACACTGAAGCTTTCTTT. Translated: CASSYEGELNTEAFF. Together with reference TRBV5-1 and TRBJ1-1, the CDR3 gives the full variable domain: KAGVTQTPRYLIKTRGQQVTLSCSPISGHRSVSWYQQTPGQGLQFLFEYFSETQRNKGNFPGRFSGRQFSNSRSEMNVSTLELGDSALYLCASSYEGELNTEAFFGQGTRLTVV.

The chain joins TRBV5-8 to TRBJ1-5; TRBD1 matches 9 bases. The CDR3 contains 13 residues. J lost 7 bases, V lost 4 bases, and 3 bases had no gene match. Per the germline V gene, CDR1 is SGHTS and CDR2 is YDEGEE. The CDR3 nucleotides read TGTGCCAGCAGCCGGGACAGGGTCCAGCCCCAGCATTTT. This translates into CASSRDRVQPQHF.

The V and J genes are TRBV4-1 and TRBJ1-6; 8 bases agree with TRBD1. V shed 2 bases, J shed 4 bases, and the junction held 7 bases outside the gene matches. This CDR3 comprises 17 residues. The germline gives CDR1 MGHRA, CDR2 YSYEKL. The CDR3: CASSQRDRWEYNSPLHF. CDR3 sequence (DNA): TGCGCCAGCAGCCAACGGGACAGGTGGGAGTATAATTCACCCCTCCACTTT.

The DNA of the CDR3 is TGTGCCAGCAGCTTATGGACAGGGGAAAGGTACTTC. This translates into CASSLWTGERYF. The chain employs TRBV7-9 and TRBJ2-7; 9 bases match TRBD1. CDR1 is SEHNR, CDR2 FQNEAQ, per germline (reference sequence). The V gene end was trimmed by 2 bases and the J gene end by 12 bases; junction bases not matched to a gene: 5. The CDR3 extends over 12 amino acids. The whole variable domain, filled in from reference TRBV7-9 and TRBJ2-7, reads DTGVSQNPRHKITKRGQNVTFRCDPISEHNRLYWYRQTLGQGPEFLTYFQNEAQLEKSRLLSDRFSAERPKGSFSTLEIQRTEQGDSAMYLCASSLWTGERYFGPGTRLTVT.

The chain has TRBV11-2 and TRBJ1-4; the D gene is possibly TRBD1 (5 bases). Trimming cost V 3 bases and J 4 bases, with 9 bases left between them. This CDR3 spans 14 amino acids. The V gene's germline CDR1 is SGHAT and CDR2 FQNNGV. The CDR3 bases are TGTGCCAGCAGCTTCCGAAGGGGTAATGAAAAACTGTTTTTT. Its protein is CASSFRRGNEKLFF.

J is TRBJ2-7 and V is TRBV10-2; 7 positions agree with TRBD2. The CDR3 sequence is 15 residues long. Losses at the gene ends were 10 bases for V and 3 bases for J; bases not matched to a gene: 15. CDR1 and CDR2 (germline): WSHSY, SAAADI. The CDR3 DNA reads as TGCGCCACCAGACCCGGGCAGGGAGGGAGCTACGAGCAGTACTTC. Protein: CATRPGQGGSYEQYF.

The chain recombines TRBV6-2 or TRBV6-3 with TRBJ1-5; perhaps TRBD1 as D (5 bases). The CDR3 extends over 15 amino acids. The ends were cut back, 2 bases at V and 6 bases at J, with 14 bases in the middle. CDR1 and CDR2 (germline): MNHEY, SVGEGT. CDR3 residues: CASSYAGLITQPQHF. Written as DNA, the CDR3 is TGTGCCAGCAGTTACGCAGGGCTCATTACTCAGCCCCAGCATTTT.

This chain links TRBV5-1 with TRBJ2-1, with 7 positions matching TRBD1. Germline assignment: CDR1 SGHRS and CDR2 YFSETQ. Unmatched junction bases numbered 11, after V lost 4 bases and J lost 4 bases. CDR3 length equals 16 residues. In DNA, the CDR3 is TGCGCCAGCAGCCCTGCCGGGACAGATACATACAATGAGCAGTTCTTC. Residues: CASSPAGTDTYNEQFF.

This chain connects TRBV19 to TRBJ2-1; 8 bases align to TRBD2. J was trimmed by 0 bases and V by 1 base; bases with no gene match: 2. CDR1 and CDR2 (germline): LNHDA, SQIVND (reference sequence). The CDR3 spans 16 residues. The CDR3 region has the DNA TGTGCCAGTAGTATAGTCCGGGGGGGCTCCTACAATGAGCAGTTCTTC. Translating it yields CASSIVRGGSYNEQFF.

J is TRBJ2-5 and V is TRBV18; 13 bases are a match to TRBD2. There are 19 residues in the CDR3. Germline V CDR1 and CDR2: KGHSH, LQKENI. J gave up 0 bases and V 2 bases, and 9 bases lay outside the gene matches. The CDR3 DNA follows: TGTGCCAGCTCACCAGGACTAGCGGGAGAGGGGGGATACCAAGAGACCCAGTACTTC. Translating gives CASSPGLAGEGGYQETQYF.

The CDR3 sequence is CATSRDRGQGAVGNQPQHF. As DNA, the CDR3 is TGTGCCACCAGCAGAGATAGGGGACAGGGGGCAGTAGGCAATCAGCCCCAGCATTTT. The V gene is TRBV15, the J gene TRBJ1-5; TRBD1 matches at 12 bases. Germline V CDR1 and CDR2: LNHNV, YYDKDF (reference sequence). This CDR3 has 19 amino acids. The ends lost 0 bases at V and 2 bases at J; junction bases unmatched: 8.

This clone has a handful of counts. V and J are TRBV7-2 and TRBJ2-7; 9 nucleotides line up with TRBD1. The CDR3 runs to 15 residues. The trim removed 3 bases at V and 1 base at J, leaving 4 bases unmatched. The V gene's germline CDR1 is SGHTA and CDR2 FQGNSA. As DNA, the CDR3 is TGTGCCAGCAGCTTGGGACAGGGATGGTCCTACGAGCAGTACTTC. Protein: CASSLGQGWSYEQYF.

Written as DNA, the CDR3 is TGCGCCACCCTATCAACGGGGGACACCGGGGAGCTGTTTTTT. Translating gives CATLSTGDTGELFF. This rearrangement joins TRBV5-1 to TRBJ2-2; possible D gene TRBD2, 6 bases. Germline V CDR1 and CDR2: SGHRS, YFSETQ. This CDR3 spans 14 amino acids. V lost 9 bases and J lost 3, with 15 bases in between.

Only one count was recorded for this clone. The chain is built from TRBV7-2 and TRBJ2-1; 7 positions match TRBD2. Trimming at V came to 4 bases and at J to 4 bases, leaving 7 bases not matched to a gene. The CDR3 has 15 amino acids. Per germline, CDR1 SGHTA and CDR2 FQGNSA. CDR3 protein: CASSSLATQYNEQFF. The CDR3 coding sequence is TGTGCCAGCAGCTCACTAGCGACACAGTACAATGAGCAGTTCTTC.

The rearrangement uses TRBV5-1 and TRBJ1-5; perhaps TRBD1 as D (6 bases). The V gene lost 0 bases and the J gene lost 0 bases, with 16 bases spanning the gap. The CDR3 covers 18 residues. Germline lookup yields CDR1 SGHRS and CDR2 YFSETQ. The CDR3 region has the DNA TGCGCCAGCAGCTTGGGGCAGGGGATACCTTATAGCAATCAGCCCCAGCATTTT. Its translation is CASSLGQGIPYSNQPQHF.

The chain combines TRBV5-1 with TRBJ1-5; TRBD1 matches 7 bases. V trimming: 4 bases; J trimming: 4 bases; junction bases outside the gene matches: 8. CDR1 and CDR2 from the germline V gene are SGHRS and YFSETQ. The CDR3 runs 15 residues. CDR3 nucleotides: TGCGCCAGCAGCCCCGGGACAGAACCTAATCAGCCCCAGCATTTT. Translated: CASSPGTEPNQPQHF.

A word on this clone: Other DNA sequences of this sample code for an identical CDR3. The CDR3 is CASSIDRGNQPQHF. The CDR3 nucleotides read TGTGCCAGTAGTATAGATCGAGGGAATCAGCCCCAGCATTTT. V is TRBV19 and J is TRBJ1-5; D gene ambiguous. The CDR3 contains 14 residues. Germline CDR1 and CDR2: LNHDA and SQIVND (reference sequence). Trimming stripped 0 bases from V and 4 bases from J, with 7 bases between.

The chain has TRBV28 and TRBJ1-1, with D possibly being TRBD1 (5 bases). The CDR3 loop spans 14 amino acids. Trimming pared 5 bases from V and 0 bases from J, leaving 10 bases between. Germline CDR1 is MDHEN and CDR2 is SYDVKM. CDR3 in amino acids: CASSDGGLNTEAFF. CDR3 bases: TGTGCCAGCAGTGACGGGGGGTTGAACACTGAAGCTTTCTTT. The variable domain in full, completed from reference TRBV28 and TRBJ1-1, reads DVKVTQSSRYLVKRTGEKVFLECVQDMDHENMFWYRQDPGLGLRLIYFSYDVKMKEKGDIPEGYSVSREKKERFSLILESASTNQTSMYLCASSDGGLNTEAFFGQGTRLTVV.

V usage is TRBV7-8 and J usage is TRBJ2-5; D perhaps matches TRBD2 (5 bases). Between the trimmed V and J ends, which lost 0 bases and 5 bases, there was a span of 13 bases. Germline V lookup: CDR1 SGHVS, CDR2 FQNEAQ. This CDR3 region has 15 residues. The CDR3 DNA sequence: TGTGCCAGCAGCTTAGCCACAACCCCGGGGGAGACCCAGTACTTC. Residues: CASSLATTPGETQYF. Looking up the rest from reference TRBV7-8 and TRBJ2-5 gives the full variable domain: GAGVSQSPRYKVAKRGQDVALRCDPISGHVSLFWYQQALGQGPEFLTYFQNEAQLDKSGLPSDRFFAERPEGSVSTLKIQRTQQEDSAVYLCASSLATTPGETQYFGPGTRLLVL.

V gene TRBV5-1 combines with J gene TRBJ2-1; 7 bases match TRBD2. The junction had 7 bases not matched to a gene; V was cut back by 1 base and J by 0 bases. The germline CDR1 and CDR2 sequences are SGHRS and YFSETQ. The CDR3 covers 17 residues. The chain's CDR3 is CASSLTPSGGSYNEQFF. CDR3 bases: TGCGCCAGCAGCTTGACGCCTTCGGGGGGCTCCTACAATGAGCAGTTCTTC. The full variable domain, rest sourced from reference TRBV5-1 and TRBJ2-1, is KAGVTQTPRYLIKTRGQQVTLSCSPISGHRSVSWYQQTPGQGLQFLFEYFSETQRNKGNFPGRFSGRQFSNSRSEMNVSTLELGDSALYLCASSLTPSGGSYNEQFFGPGTRLTVL.